Below, 21 T cell receptor beta chains from the same sample are listed, as sequenced in a study of CD8 T cells in ankylosing spondylitis. TCRdb re-derived calls from the 5' RACE reads in MiXCR, one entry per CDR3 protein. The data show approximately 260,000 distinct CDR3 sequences, 15% to 20% seen once. Input material: blood, either unsorted or a sorted T cell fraction (not recorded which). The source of these receptors is a male donor with ankylosing spondylitis or in good health (not recorded which).

The chain couples TRBV15 to TRBJ2-2; the D call may be TRBD1 or TRBD2 (5 bases each). V was cut by 3 bases and J by 2 bases, with 16 bases left in between. Germline V lookup: CDR1 LNHNV, CDR2 YYDKDF (reference sequence). CDR3 size: 17 residues. CDR3 protein: CATSSRSSWGNTGELFF. The CDR3 nucleotides are TGTGCCACCAGCAGTCGATCTAGCTGGGGCAACACCGGGGAGCTGTTTTTT.

In the case of this clonotype: A much bigger clone sits one base away, suggesting this may be a read error. V usage is TRBV12-3 or TRBV12-4 and J usage is TRBJ2-3; 7 bases are a match to TRBD2. This CDR3 contains 14 residues. As DNA, the CDR3 is TGTGCCAGCACCCGGGGAGGGGAAACAGATATGCAGTATTTT. Translated: CASTRGGETDMQYF.

This chain connects TRBV20-1 to TRBJ2-5; the D is unclear. The germline CDR1 and CDR2 sequences are DFQATT and SNEGSKA (reference sequence). The CDR3 extends over 12 amino acids. The V end was cut by 0 bases, the J end by 5 bases, with 7 bases between. Here the CDR3 reads CSAREEGETQYF. CDR3 DNA sequence: TGCAGTGCTAGAGAGGAAGGGGAGACCCAGTACTTC.

This clonotype appeared a few times. The chain carries TRBV3-1 and TRBJ1-1, with no clear D. With 3 bases removed from V and 7 bases from J, the gap between germline ends came to 9 bases. Germline CDR1 is LGHDT and CDR2 is YNNKEL (reference sequence). The CDR3 has 12 amino acids. DNA for the CDR3: TGTGCCAGCAGCCAGGGTAACCTTGAAGCTTTCTTT. This sequence encodes CASSQGNLEAFF. Drawing the rest from reference TRBV3-1 and TRBJ1-1, the complete variable domain is DTAVSQTPKYLVTQMGNDKSIKCEQNLGHDTMYWYKQDSKKFLKIMFSYNNKELIINETVPNRFSPKSPDKAHLNLHINSLELGDSAVYFCASSQGNLEAFFGQGTRLTVV.

This clonotype has a count of ten or more. The V gene is TRBV12-3 or TRBV12-4, the J gene TRBJ2-2, with 12 bases that match TRBD2. The CDR3 is 16 residues long. The J segment lost 5 bases and the V segment lost 6 bases, leaving 7 bases of the junction unmatched. CDR3 sequence (DNA): TGTGCCAGCAGCAGCGGACTAGCGGGATTGACCGGGGAGCTGTTTTTT. Encoded protein: CASSSGLAGLTGELFF.

V and J are TRBV6-1 and TRBJ2-1; D is ambiguous. CDR1 and CDR2 from the germline V gene are MNHNS and SASEGT. This CDR3 has 14 residues. The V end was cut by 4 bases, the J end by 5 bases, with 12 bases between. CDR3 loop: CASSGSVVDNEQFF. The CDR3 DNA reads TGTGCCAGCAGTGGTTCAGTAGTCGACAATGAGCAGTTCTTC.

This chain uses TRBV6-2 or TRBV6-3 with TRBJ2-7; D unresolved. The CDR3 totals 12 residues. Germline lookup yields CDR1 MNHEY and CDR2 SVGEGT. V was shortened by 6 bases and J by 0 bases, with 6 bases between the two germline ends. The CDR3 bases are TGTGCCAGCAGGAGCTACTCCTACGAGCAGTACTTC. Translated: CASRSYSYEQYF.

The genes are TRBV4-2 and TRBJ2-7; no reliable D call. Germline-derived CDR1 and CDR2 are LGHNA and YNFKEQ. There are 14 residues in the CDR3. Trimming removed 0 bases from V and 2 bases from J, with 8 bases in between. The CDR3: CASSQESATYEQYF. The CDR3 DNA sequence: TGTGCCAGCAGCCAAGAATCAGCCACCTACGAGCAGTACTTC.

V is TRBV4-1 and J is TRBJ2-3, with 10 bases lining up with TRBD2. The trim removed 0 bases at V and 0 bases at J, leaving 21 bases unmatched. Looked up from germline, CDR1 is MGHRA and CDR2 is YSYEKL. The CDR3 covers 23 residues. CDR3 loop: CASSQDFSSGRGILKRSTDTQYF. CDR3 DNA sequence: TGCGCCAGCAGCCAAGATTTTTCTAGCGGGAGAGGGATCCTAAAACGTAGCACAGATACGCAGTATTTT.

The chain recombines TRBV6-2 or TRBV6-3 with TRBJ2-2; possibly TRBD2 for D (5 bases). The CDR3 has 14 residues. Trimming left V 5 bases short and J 6 bases short, with 13 bases between. Per germline, CDR1 MNHEY and CDR2 SVGEGT. The CDR3 DNA follows: TGTGCCAGCAGTCCAGGACTGGGCCCCGGGGAGCTGTTTTTT. This encodes CASSPGLGPGELFF.

This clonotype has more than one count but fewer than ten. The chain has TRBV20-1 and TRBJ2-7; D is ambiguous. The CDR3 consists of 13 residues. V gave up 6 bases and J gave up 3 bases, with 15 bases separating them. Germline-derived CDR1 and CDR2 are DFQATT and SNEGSKA (reference sequence). In nucleotides, the CDR3 is TGCAGTGCCGACTCCCTTGGGTACTACGAGCAGTACTTC. Translated, it gives CSADSLGYYEQYF.

The V gene is TRBV20-1, the J gene TRBJ2-3; D might be TRBD1 (6 bases). V was cut by 4 bases and J by 3 bases, with 14 bases left in between. Germline V gene sequence: CDR1 DFQATT, CDR2 SNEGSKA (reference sequence). There are 14 residues in the CDR3. CDR3 DNA sequence: TGCAGTGCTAATTCGGCAGGGGTGACAGATACGCAGTATTTT. Encoded protein: CSANSAGVTDTQYF.

V is TRBV6-5 and J is TRBJ2-2; 7 bases fit TRBD1. CDR3 length: 15 residues. The J segment lost 7 bases and the V segment lost 2 bases, leaving 7 bases of the junction unmatched. CDR1 MNHEY and CDR2 SVGAGI come from the germline V gene. The CDR3 spells CASSYDRVTGGELFF. In nucleotides, the CDR3 is TGTGCCAGCAGTTACGACAGGGTGACGGGCGGGGAGCTGTTTTTT.

The sample holds a few counts of this clonotype. The CDR3, as DNA: TGCAGTGCTAGAGGGGTTGTGCAAACAGATACGCAGTATTTT. It yields the protein CSARGVVQTDTQYF. V and J are TRBV20-1 and TRBJ2-3; no firm D call. V was shortened by 1 base and J by 3 bases, with 11 bases between the two germline ends. Germline lookup yields CDR1 DFQATT and CDR2 SNEGSKA (reference sequence). This CDR3 is built from 14 residues.

The table lists this clonotype with a few counts. The chain couples TRBV7-2 to TRBJ2-1; TRBD2 matches at 10 bases. Losses at the gene ends were 3 bases for V and 8 bases for J; bases not matched to a gene: 10. CDR1 and CDR2 from the germline V gene are SGHTA and FQGNSA. This CDR3 has 16 residues. The CDR3 reads CASSFGASGSWYEQFF. CDR3 in DNA: TGTGCCAGCAGCTTCGGGGCTAGCGGGAGTTGGTATGAGCAGTTCTTC.

This sequence joins TRBV19 and TRBJ2-1; unclear D gene. The V gene lost 1 base and the J gene lost 4 bases, with 5 bases spanning the gap. The CDR3 extends over 13 amino acids. Looked up from germline, CDR1 is LNHDA and CDR2 is SQIVND (reference sequence). The CDR3 protein is CASSIGSYNEQFF. The CDR3 coding sequence is TGTGCCAGTAGTATAGGCAGTTACAATGAGCAGTTCTTC.

This chain uses TRBV20-1 with TRBJ2-3, with D perhaps TRBD2 (6 bases). V was pared by 0 bases and J by 5 bases, with 21 bases between. CDR1 is DFQATT and CDR2 is SNEGSKA in the germline V gene (reference sequence). The CDR3 is 17 residues long. The CDR3 coding sequence is TGCAGTGCTAGAGATATTCCATTAGCGGATGGGGGAGATACGCAGTATTTT. Protein: CSARDIPLADGGDTQYF.

The chain carries TRBV29-1 and TRBJ2-7; 7 positions match TRBD2. The CDR3 has 13 residues. The V gene end was trimmed by 6 bases and the J gene end by 4 bases; junction bases not matched to a gene: 9. Germline V gene sequence: CDR1 SQVTM, CDR2 ANQGSEA. The CDR3 sequence is CSVGLAGDYEQYF. CDR3 coding DNA: TGCAGCGTGGGACTTGCGGGAGATTACGAGCAGTACTTC.

The CDR3 coding sequence is TGTGCCAGCAGCTTGGTGGGAAGCTACACAGATACGCAGTATTTT. This sequence encodes CASSLVGSYTDTQYF. The chain uses TRBV7-8 and TRBJ2-3; the D is unclear. The CDR3 sequence is 15 residues long. Germline V lookup: CDR1 SGHVS, CDR2 FQNEAQ. V was cut by 3 bases and J by 2 bases, with 12 bases left in between.

On this clonotype: This could be a read error, since a much larger clone is one nucleotide away. The CDR3 is CASSPSLSYEQYF. DNA of the CDR3: TGTGCCAGCAGCCCCTCCCTGAGCTACGAGCAGTACTTC. The J gene is TRBJ2-7, the V gene TRBV7-9, with D unresolved. CDR3 size: 13 residues. Germline lookup yields CDR1 SEHNR and CDR2 FQNEAQ (reference sequence). Trimming cost V 5 bases and J 3 bases, with 11 bases left between them. Full variable domain (outside the CDR3, taken from reference TRBV7-9 and TRBJ2-7): DTGVSQNPRHKITKRGQNVTFRCDPISEHNRLYWYRQTLGQGPEFLTYFQNEAQLEKSRLLSDRFSAERPKGSFSTLEIQRTEQGDSAMYLCASSPSLSYEQYFGPGTRLTVT.

Of note for this clonotype: The junction departs from germline at one end; a sequencing error may be responsible. This chain joins TRBV4-2 and TRBJ2-2; D is uncertain. The CDR3 extends over 15 amino acids. Germline V gives CDR1 LGHNA, CDR2 YNFKEQ. The CDR3, as DNA: TGTGTCAGCAGCCAAGAAGACGGAGACACCGGGGAGCTGTTTTTT. Its translation is CVSSQEDGDTGELFF.